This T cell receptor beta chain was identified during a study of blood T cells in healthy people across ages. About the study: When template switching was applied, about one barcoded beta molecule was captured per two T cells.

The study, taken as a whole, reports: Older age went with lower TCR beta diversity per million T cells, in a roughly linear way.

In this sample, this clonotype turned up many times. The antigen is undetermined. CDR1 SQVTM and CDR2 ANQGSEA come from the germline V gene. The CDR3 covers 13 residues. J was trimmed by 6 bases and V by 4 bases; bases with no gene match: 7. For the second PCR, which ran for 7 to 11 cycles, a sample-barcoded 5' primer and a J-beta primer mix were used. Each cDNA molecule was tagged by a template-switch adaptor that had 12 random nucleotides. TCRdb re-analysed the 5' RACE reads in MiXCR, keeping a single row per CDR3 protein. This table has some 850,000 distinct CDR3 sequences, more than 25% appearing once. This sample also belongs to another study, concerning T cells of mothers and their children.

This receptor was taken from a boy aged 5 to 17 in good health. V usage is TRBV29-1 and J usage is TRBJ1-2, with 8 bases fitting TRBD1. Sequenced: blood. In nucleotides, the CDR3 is TGCAGCGTTGGGAACAGGGGGGACGATGGCTACACCTTC. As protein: CSVGNRGDDGYTF. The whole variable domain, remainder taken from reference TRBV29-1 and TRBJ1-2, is SAVISQKPSRDICQRGTSLTIQCQVDSQVTMMFWYRQQPGQSLTLIATANQGSEATYESGFVIDKFPISRPNLTFSTLTVSNMSPEDSSIYLCSVGNRGDDGYTFGSGTRLTVV.